This T cell receptor beta chain is from a study of T cells in Graves' hyperthyroidism and ophthalmopathy. The CDR3 regions of TCR beta were amplified from RNA transcripts. HTBI primers were employed in a first-round RT-PCR of the TCR CDR3. Via MiXCR, TCRdb re-called the multiplex PCR reads, giving one row per CDR3 protein. The table records nearly 750,000 distinct CDR3 sequences, roughly 32% of them present only once. Every diagnosis used clinical symptoms, serum thyroxine and TRAb, thyroid ultrasound and orbital computed tomography. This clonotype occurred a few times. Its target is unknown. Findings and limits, study-wide: The model forecast ophthalmopathy, anticipating it by a median approximately 6.1 months before onset. Clonotypes that were expanded in thyroid above 0.001 mostly appeared in blood too.

This CDR3 spans 15 amino acids. Trimming took off 5 bases at V and 0 bases at J, with 14 bases between the two ends. Looked up from germline, CDR1 is MDHEN and CDR2 is SYDVKM. This sequence was found in a woman between 40 and 50 years old with Graves' hyperthyroidism. Sequenced: blood. The chain carries TRBV28 and TRBJ2-7; no clear D gene. This chain's CDR3 is CASSLRAALSYEQYF. The CDR3 DNA is TGTGCCAGCAGTCTCAGAGCCGCACTCTCCTACGAGCAGTACTTC.